What follows describes a single T cell receptor (beta chain). The J segment lost 6 bases and the V segment lost 5 bases, leaving 13 bases of the junction unmatched. This CDR3 is 18 amino acids long. In germline, CDR1 is SGHTA, CDR2 FQGNSA. The data originate from a study of Ad26.COV2.S vaccination and SARS-CoV-2 variants. The treatment denotes: around 19 received Ad26.COV2.S at low or high dose, single or two shots; about 5 received placebo; per-sample allocation not given. It was on day 63 after the first vaccine or placebo injection that samples were taken. Clones were sequenced by immunoSEQ multiplex PCR, and TCRdb holds only the in-frame ones, with some missing. The table has about 680,000 clones, more than 80% seen once.

The material sequenced was peripheral blood, taken in a trial of Ad26.COV2.S vaccine versus placebo. The chain couples TRBV7-2 to TRBJ2-1; 13 bases fit TRBD2. The sequence was obtained from a person between 18 and 60 years old who received the Ad26.COV2.S COVID-19 vaccine or a placebo. DNA of the CDR3: TGTGCCAGCAGCCGGACTAGCGGGAGCTGGGGAGGGGTCAATGAGCAGTTCTTC. This sequence encodes CASSRTSGSWGGVNEQFF. Full variable domain (missing parts from reference TRBV7-2 and TRBJ2-1): GAGVSQSPSNKVTEKGKDVELRCDPISGHTALYWYRQSLGQGLEFLIYFQGNSAPDKSGLPSDRFSAERTGGSVSTLTIQRTQQEDSAVYLCASSRTSGSWGGVNEQFFGPGTRLTVL.